The 4 T cell receptor beta chains reported below all come from one sample, sequenced in a study of identical twins. TCRdb independently ran MiXCR on the 5' RACE reads; one entry per CDR3 protein. Of 200,000 to 250,000 distinct CDR3 sequences in the sample, about 13% are singletons; the top ten hold approximately 4%. Another study also made use of these data, one on yellow fever vaccine responses in identical twins.

Sequencing was performed on memory (CD45RO+) T cells sorted from blood. The receptor set was obtained from a woman aged 18-35 years in good health.

The CDR3 coding sequence is TGTGCCAGCAGTAGACAAGGGGCCAAAGAGACCCAGTACTTC. Amino acids: CASSRQGAKETQYF. The rearrangement joins TRBV27 to TRBJ2-5, with D tentatively TRBD1 (5 bases). Germline CDR1 MNHEY, CDR2 SMNVEV (reference sequence). The ends were cut back, 5 bases at V and 3 bases at J, with 13 bases in the middle. The CDR3 loop spans 14 amino acids.

The V call is TRBV7-9, the J call TRBJ2-7, with a possible D match to TRBD2 (6 bases). Trimming pared 3 bases from V and 6 bases from J, leaving 12 bases between. CDR1 is SEHNR and CDR2 is FQNEAQ in the germline V gene (reference sequence). The CDR3 runs 13 residues. This CDR3 reads CASSLSLGGEQYF. CDR3 nucleotide sequence: TGTGCCAGCAGCTTGAGTTTGGGAGGCGAGCAGTACTTC.

The chain combines TRBV3-1 with TRBJ2-3; TRBD2 matches at 14 bases. CDR1 LGHDT and CDR2 YNNKEL come from the germline V gene (reference sequence). V trimming: 4 bases; J trimming: 2 bases; junction bases outside the gene matches: 2. The CDR3 has 16 amino acids. The CDR3 loop is CASSRTSGGSTDTQYF. The CDR3 bases are TGTGCCAGCAGCCGGACTAGCGGGGGGTCCACAGATACGCAGTATTTT.

This clonotype was found a few times. The chain recombines TRBV14 with TRBJ2-5, with D perhaps matching TRBD2 (6 bases). CDR1 and CDR2 from the germline V gene are SGHDN and FVKESK. Between the trimmed V and J ends, which lost 1 base and 5 bases, there was a span of 8 bases. This CDR3 is built from 13 residues. The CDR3, as DNA: TGTGCCAGCAGCCAAGCGGGAGTGGAGACCCAGTACTTC. It specifies CASSQAGVETQYF.